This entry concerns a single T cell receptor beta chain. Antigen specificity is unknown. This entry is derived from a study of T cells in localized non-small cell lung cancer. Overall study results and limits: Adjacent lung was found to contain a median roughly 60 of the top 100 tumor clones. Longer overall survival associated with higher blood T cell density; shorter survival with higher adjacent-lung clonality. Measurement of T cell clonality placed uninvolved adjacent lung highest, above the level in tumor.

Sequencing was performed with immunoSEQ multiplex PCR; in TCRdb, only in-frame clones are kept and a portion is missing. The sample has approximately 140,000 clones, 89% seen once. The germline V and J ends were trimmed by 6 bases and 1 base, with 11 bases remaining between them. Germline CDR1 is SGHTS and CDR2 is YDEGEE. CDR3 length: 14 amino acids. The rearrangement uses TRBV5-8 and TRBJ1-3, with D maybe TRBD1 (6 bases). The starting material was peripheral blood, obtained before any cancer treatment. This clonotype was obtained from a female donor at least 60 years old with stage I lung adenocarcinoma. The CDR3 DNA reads TGTGCCAGCAACCCAGGGGTTTCTGGAAACACCATATATTTT. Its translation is CASNPGVSGNTIYF.